This TCR beta chain was recorded in a study of blood T cell repertoires in COVID-19 (dated by TCRdb to about 2020). About the investigation overall: Collaborator samples came from the United States, Italy and Spain and covered acute and convalescent phases of COVID-19. The material from the prospective study consisted of cDNA or gDNA derived from T cells, B-cell-depleted T cells, or PBMCs. Deeply sampled blood TCRbeta repertoires from subjects exposed to, actively infected with, or recovered from COVID-19 were included in the dataset. The repertoires were released in a freely available public database meant as a resource for research on the immune response to SARS-CoV-2. Samples were obtained from the ongoing ImmuneRACE study (first 160 participants) and from about 1,300 subjects provided by 6 global collaborators. A de-identified subject ID, COVID-19 status, age in years and sex were almost always included in the sample metadata. HLA class I and class II types, where available, came from metadata supplied by the sample provider rather than from assay-based typing. Overall study results and their limits: The amount of clinical and demographic metadata varied by source and participant and was provided uncurated.

A note on this clone: This receptor's antigen is unknown. Qualities for individual bases were not recorded, and no much larger clone is one base off.

Compared with germline, V lacks 1 base and J lacks 5 bases; bases without a gene match: 12. Taken from the germline V gene, the CDR1 and CDR2 loops are SGHDT and YYEEEE. The CDR3 covers 18 residues, taking in both the cysteine and the phenylalanine. The kept DNA is CDR3 alone, 54 bases in frame from the first base. TCRbeta CDR3 regions were amplified from genomic DNA by means of the immunoSEQ Assay, a bias-controlled multiplex PCR. On the authors' methods: The number of nucleated cells in each sample was estimated by amplification of reference gene primers within the assay. Sequence reads were collapsed and filtered to measure the absolute abundance of every unique TCRbeta CDR3 rearrangement. For each sample, productive Simpson clonality was calculated as the square root of Simpson's diversity index across productive rearrangements. Entries here come from immuneACCESS through TCRdb and include only in-frame sequences with V and J called. Some clones fail to appear in such tables; in the studies checked, an unresolved V gene covers under half of the shortfall, and the cause of the remainder is unknown. That table is the source of V, J and clone size, and D and trimming were worked out from the DNA. The sample table shows 130,000 to 150,000 clones, and more than 60% are seen once. The ten largest clones add up to around 1.8% of the sample.

Collaborating institutions collected whole blood in K2EDTA tubes following their own protocols. Collaborator samples were shipped for TCRbeta analysis as frozen whole blood, isolated PBMCs, or DNA extracted from either sample type. The material sequenced was peripheral blood. The chain is made from TRBV5-6 and TRBJ2-2; 9 nucleotides in the junction match TRBD2. The clonotype comes from a woman aged 55-75 years with acute or convalescent COVID-19. At the DNA level, the sequence is TGTGCCAGCAGCTTGTTCGGCTTAGCGGGAGCCGTAACCGGGGAGCTGTTTTTT. Its amino acids are CASSLFGLAGAVTGELFF.